This passage covers 17 T cell receptor beta chains from one sample sequenced in a study of cytomegalovirus exposure and HLA in healthy donors (dated by TCRdb to 2015 to 2018). The library was obtained by the immunoSEQ multiplex PCR assay. A mixture of 60 forward primers for TCR Vbeta segments and 13 reverse primers for TCR Jbeta segments was used in the multiplex PCR. TCRdb limited this immuneACCESS table to in-frame rearrangements with V and J called. A share of clones is missing; checked studies link under half to unresolved V genes, and the rest is unexplained. Here the sample has 150,000 to 200,000 clones; approximately 67% occur a single time. The top ten hold 3.5% to 5% of the sample. What was sequenced was PBMCs. Receptors were obtained from a woman younger than 35 in good health and CMV-seropositive.

This clone was seen only a few times. The rearrangement uses TRBV4-1 and TRBJ1-2; 8 bases match TRBD1. Trimming removed 1 base from V and 7 bases from J; junction bases left unmatched: 11. Germline CDR1 and CDR2: MGHRA and YSYEKL. The CDR3 is 16 residues long. The CDR3: CASSQVDIGTGLGYTF. In DNA form, the CDR3 reads TGCGCCAGCAGCCAAGTGGATATCGGGACAGGACTTGGCTACACCTTC.

The V and J genes are TRBV29-1 and TRBJ2-1, with D possibly TRBD1 on 5 matching bases. Germline CDR1 is SQVTM and CDR2 is ANQGSEA. The V and J ends lost 5 bases and 0 bases respectively, with 14 bases between them. The CDR3 loop spans 15 amino acids. CDR3 loop: CSVSIGAFSYNEQFF. For the CDR3, the DNA is TGCAGCGTTTCCATTGGGGCATTCTCCTACAATGAGCAGTTCTTC.

There are a few counts of this clone. The rearrangement uses TRBV5-6 and TRBJ2-1; possibly TRBD2 for D (6 bases). Trimming cost V 3 bases and J 15 bases, with 19 bases left between them. Germline V CDR1 and CDR2: SGHDT, YYEEEE. This CDR3 contains 13 residues. The CDR3 DNA sequence: TGTGCCAGCAGCTGGGGACTTAATGACGTTGTGTTCTTC. It codes for CASSWGLNDVVFF.

The chain recombines TRBV2 with TRBJ2-2; TRBD1 might be the D (6 bases). V shed 7 bases and J shed 4 bases, with 13 bases lying between them. CDR3 length equals 14 residues. Germline CDR1 SNHLY, CDR2 FYNNEI. CDR3 DNA: TGTGCCAGCACAACACAGGGTTTCACCGGGGAGCTGTTTTTT. Translation gives CASTTQGFTGELFF.

This clone was recorded once. The chain joins TRBV6-1 to TRBJ1-2, with 8 bases that match TRBD1. Unmatched junction bases numbered 6, after V lost 6 bases and J lost 6 bases. The CDR3 has 13 residues. Germline lookup yields CDR1 MNHNS and CDR2 SASEGT. CDR3 region: CASRMDRVDGYTF. The CDR3 region has the DNA TGTGCCAGCAGAATGGACAGGGTGGATGGCTACACCTTC.

This rearrangement joins TRBV4-2 to TRBJ1-1; TRBD1 is a possible D gene (5 bases). This CDR3 is 17 amino acids long. The germline V gene encodes CDR1 LGHNA and CDR2 YNFKEQ. V lost 0 bases and J lost 11, with 25 bases in between. In DNA, the CDR3 is TGTGCCAGCAGCCAAGATCTGGGAGGGGCGGGCCGAGCTGCTGCTTTCTTT. This encodes CASSQDLGGAGRAAAFF.

This clone has more than one count but fewer than ten. The rearrangement joins TRBV7-9 to TRBJ1-2; 9 nucleotides align to TRBD1. The CDR3 consists of 13 residues. From germline, CDR1 is SEHNR and CDR2 FQNEAQ (reference sequence). The V gene end was trimmed by 1 base and the J gene end by 14 bases; junction bases not matched to a gene: 8. The CDR3 loop is CASSLEVGQGFTF. In DNA form, the CDR3 reads TGTGCCAGCAGCTTAGAAGTCGGACAGGGGTTTACCTTC.

The V gene is TRBV7-2, the J gene TRBJ2-2; the D gene is possibly TRBD2 (7 bases). CDR1 is SGHTA, CDR2 FQGNSA, per germline. The CDR3 is made up of 14 amino acids. The germline V and J ends were trimmed by 11 bases and 7 bases, with 20 bases remaining between them. CDR3 residues: CAPGPAGAGGELFF. The CDR3 nucleotides are TGTGCCCCGGGACCTGCGGGGGCGGGCGGGGAGCTGTTTTTT. Full variable domain (outside the CDR3, taken from reference TRBV7-2 and TRBJ2-2): GAGVSQSPSNKVTEKGKDVELRCDPISGHTALYWYRQSLGQGLEFLIYFQGNSAPDKSGLPSDRFSAERTGGSVSTLTIQRTQQEDSAVYLCAPGPAGAGGELFFGEGSRLTVL.

The CDR3 bases are TGTGCCAGCAGTGGGACGACGGGAGGCAGCTCCTACGAGCAGTACTTC. Encoded protein: CASSGTTGGSSYEQYF. This chain joins TRBV6-1 and TRBJ2-7; 7 bases match TRBD2. Per the germline V gene, CDR1 is MNHNS and CDR2 is SASEGT. CDR3 length equals 16 residues. The ends lost 4 bases at V and 0 bases at J; junction bases unmatched: 9.

The rearrangement links TRBV7-8 to TRBJ2-1; tentatively, D is TRBD1 (6 bases). The V end lost 4 bases, the J end lost 5 bases, and 15 bases lay between the germline ends. The CDR3 length is 15 residues. In germline, CDR1 is SGHVS, CDR2 FQNEAQ. The DNA for the CDR3 is TGTGCCAGCAGCTCGGCCTGGACAGCCGACAATGAGCAGTTCTTC. Its protein is CASSSAWTADNEQFF.

This clone was detected a few times. The J gene is TRBJ1-1, the V gene TRBV4-1; D is perhaps TRBD1 (5 bases). Looked up from germline, CDR1 is MGHRA and CDR2 is YSYEKL. Trimming took off 1 base at V and 4 bases at J, with 10 bases between the two ends. The CDR3 runs to 14 residues. The DNA for the CDR3 is TGCGCCAGCAGCCAAGGGTGGAGGGGCACTGAAGCTTTCTTT. As protein: CASSQGWRGTEAFF.

This clone was counted only a few times. V usage is TRBV6-5 and J usage is TRBJ2-2; maybe TRBD1 (5 bases). In germline, CDR1 is MNHEY, CDR2 SVGAGI. This CDR3 region has 15 residues. V was trimmed by 3 bases and J by 4 bases, leaving 12 bases between them. CDR3 amino acids: CASSYQGLGTGELFF. DNA of the CDR3: TGTGCCAGCAGTTATCAGGGCCTGGGCACCGGGGAGCTGTTTTTT.

This clone was seen more than once but under ten times. This chain connects TRBV27 to TRBJ2-2; 7 bases match TRBD1. Germline loops: CDR1 MNHEY, CDR2 SMNVEV (reference sequence). This CDR3 has 15 amino acids. V was pared by 6 bases and J by 4 bases, with 8 bases of the junction left unmatched. The CDR3: CASRTWTGVTGELFF. CDR3 nucleotides: TGTGCCAGCAGAACGTGGACAGGCGTCACCGGGGAGCTGTTTTTT.

V and J are TRBV6-6 and TRBJ1-3, with a tentative D call TRBD1 (5 bases). Germline V gene data show CDR1 as MNHNY and CDR2 as SVGAGI (reference sequence). The V end lost 6 bases, the J end lost 0 bases, and 6 bases lay between the germline ends. CDR3 size: 13 residues. DNA of the CDR3: TGTGCCAGCAGAGACAGCTCTGGAAACACCATATATTTT. Its protein is CASRDSSGNTIYF.

This clone was picked up a small number of times. This sequence joins TRBV9 and TRBJ1-2; 7 nucleotides agree with TRBD1. J gave up 0 bases and V 3 bases, and 5 bases lay outside the gene matches. CDR1 and CDR2 (germline): SGDLS, YYNGEE. The CDR3 totals 15 residues. The CDR3 spells CASSGWDRANYGYTF. CDR3 nucleotides: TGTGCCAGCAGCGGCTGGGACAGAGCTAACTATGGCTACACCTTC.

This clone was observed a single time. V gene TRBV9 combines with J gene TRBJ2-7, with 7 positions matching TRBD2. The CDR3 is made up of 15 amino acids. Germline V gene sequence: CDR1 SGDLS, CDR2 YYNGEE. The J segment lost 1 base and the V segment lost 4 bases, leaving 8 bases of the junction unmatched. CDR3 DNA: TGTGCCAGCAGCCTCCGACCCGGGGGGTCCTACGAGCAGTACTTC. The encoded protein is CASSLRPGGSYEQYF.

This chain connects TRBV27 to TRBJ1-2; 11 bases map to TRBD1. The germline CDR1 and CDR2 sequences are MNHEY and SMNVEV (reference sequence). The CDR3 is made up of 15 amino acids. V lost 4 bases, J lost 8 bases, and 9 bases stayed unmatched. The CDR3 loop is CASSSTGTGGLGYTF. The CDR3 DNA reads as TGTGCCAGCAGTTCAACGGGGACAGGGGGTTTGGGCTACACCTTC.